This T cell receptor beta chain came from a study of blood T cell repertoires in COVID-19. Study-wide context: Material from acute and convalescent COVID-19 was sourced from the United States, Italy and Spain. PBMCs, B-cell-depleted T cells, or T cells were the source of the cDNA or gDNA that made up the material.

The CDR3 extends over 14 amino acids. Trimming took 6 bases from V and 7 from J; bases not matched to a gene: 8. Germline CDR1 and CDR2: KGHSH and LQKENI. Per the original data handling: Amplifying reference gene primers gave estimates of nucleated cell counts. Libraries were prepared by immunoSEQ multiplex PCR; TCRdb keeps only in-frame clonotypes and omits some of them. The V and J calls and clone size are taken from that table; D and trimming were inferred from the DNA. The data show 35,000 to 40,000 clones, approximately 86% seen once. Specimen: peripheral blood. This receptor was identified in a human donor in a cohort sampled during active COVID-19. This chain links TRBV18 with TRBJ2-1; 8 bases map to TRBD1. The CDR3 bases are TGTGCCAGCTCCCTAGGACAGGGTAGGAATGAGCAGTTCTTC. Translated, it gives CASSLGQGRNEQFF. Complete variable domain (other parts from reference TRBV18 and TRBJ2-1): NAGVMQNPRHLVRRRGQEARLRCSPMKGHSHVYWYRQLPEEGLKFMVYLQKENIIDESGMPKERFSAEFPKEGPSILRIQQVVRGDSAAYFCASSLGQGRNEQFFGPGTRLTVL.